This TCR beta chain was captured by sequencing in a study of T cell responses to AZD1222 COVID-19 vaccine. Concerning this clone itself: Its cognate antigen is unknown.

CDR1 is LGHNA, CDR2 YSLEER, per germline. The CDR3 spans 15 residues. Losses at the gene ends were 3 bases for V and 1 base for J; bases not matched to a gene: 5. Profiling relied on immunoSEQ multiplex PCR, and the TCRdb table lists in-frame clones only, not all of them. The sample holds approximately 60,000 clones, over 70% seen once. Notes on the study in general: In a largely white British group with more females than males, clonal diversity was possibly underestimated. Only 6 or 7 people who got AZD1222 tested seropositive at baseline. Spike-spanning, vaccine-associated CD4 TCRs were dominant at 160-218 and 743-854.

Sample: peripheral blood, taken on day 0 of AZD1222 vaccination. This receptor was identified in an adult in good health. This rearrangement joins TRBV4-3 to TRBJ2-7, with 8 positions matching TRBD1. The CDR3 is CASSQDDRGSYEQYF. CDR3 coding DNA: TGCGCCAGCAGCCAGGACGACAGGGGTTCCTACGAGCAGTACTTC.